This T cell receptor beta chain is drawn from a study of response to subunit inactivated influenza vaccine. MiXCR was run by TCRdb on the RT-PCR reads, yielding one entry per CDR3 protein. This table holds hundreds of thousands of distinct CDR3 sequences, 11% found once. This CDR3 is built from 17 residues. CDR1 and CDR2 (germline): SGHDT, YYEEEE. V was trimmed by 3 bases and J by 1 base, leaving 16 bases between them. This clonotype was detected a few times. The same data also contributed to another study, on T cells expressing NK-cell markers. In that study: Libraries used 5'RACE template switching adding universal primer site and UMIs. The study sequenced eight donors, seven HCMV-seropositive and one seronegative. An anti-gamma-delta TCR antibody confined sorting to alpha-beta TCR T cells across several of the experiments. Of the CD8+ T cells in about 6 donors, about 1.0-7.5% belonged to dominant NKG2C+ clonotypes. Expanded clones of NKG2C+ T cells had an unclear HCMV specificity.

The sample was PBMCs from blood, taken on the day of vaccination. The clonotype comes from a man aged 45-65 years who received an inactivated influenza vaccine. The genes are TRBV5-6 and TRBJ2-2; D gene uncertain. The CDR3 DNA reads as TGTGCCAGCAGCTCTAGGCTGAGGAAATTGAACACCGGGGAGCTGTTTTTT. This translates into CASSSRLRKLNTGELFF. Variable domain in full (rest from reference TRBV5-6 and TRBJ2-2): DAGVTQSPTHLIKTRGQQVTLRCSPKSGHDTVSWYQQALGQGPQFIFQYYEEEERQRGNFPDRFSGHQFPNYSSELNVNALLLGDSALYLCASSSRLRKLNTGELFFGEGSRLTVL.